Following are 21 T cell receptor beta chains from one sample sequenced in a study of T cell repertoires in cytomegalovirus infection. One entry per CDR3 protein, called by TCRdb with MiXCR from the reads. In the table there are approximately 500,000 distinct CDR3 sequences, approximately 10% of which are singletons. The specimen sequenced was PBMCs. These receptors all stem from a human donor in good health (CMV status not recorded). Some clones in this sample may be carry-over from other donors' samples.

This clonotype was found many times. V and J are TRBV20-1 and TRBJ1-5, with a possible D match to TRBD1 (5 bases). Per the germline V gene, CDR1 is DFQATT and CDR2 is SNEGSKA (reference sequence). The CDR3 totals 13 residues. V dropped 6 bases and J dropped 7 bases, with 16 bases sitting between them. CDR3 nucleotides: TGCAGTGCCGGTGGGGGTAGCGGGCAGCCCCAGCATTTT. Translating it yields CSAGGGSGQPQHF.

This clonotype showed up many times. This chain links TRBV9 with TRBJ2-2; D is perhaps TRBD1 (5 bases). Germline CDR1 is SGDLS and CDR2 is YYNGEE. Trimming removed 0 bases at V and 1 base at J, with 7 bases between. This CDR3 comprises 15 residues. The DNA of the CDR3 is TGTGCCAGCAGCGTAGCAGGGAAGAACACCGGGGAGCTGTTTTTT. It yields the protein CASSVAGKNTGELFF.

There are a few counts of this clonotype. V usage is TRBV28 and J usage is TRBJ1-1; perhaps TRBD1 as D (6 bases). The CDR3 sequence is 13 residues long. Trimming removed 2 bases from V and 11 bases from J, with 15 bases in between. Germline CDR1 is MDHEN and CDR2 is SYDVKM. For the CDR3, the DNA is TGTGCCAGCAGTTTAGAACAGGGAACGTCGGCTTTCTTT. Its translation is CASSLEQGTSAFF.

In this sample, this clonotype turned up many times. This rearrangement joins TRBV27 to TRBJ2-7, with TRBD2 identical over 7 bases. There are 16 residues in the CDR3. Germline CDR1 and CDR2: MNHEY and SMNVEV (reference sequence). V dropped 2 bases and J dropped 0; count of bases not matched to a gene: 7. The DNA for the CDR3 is TGTGCCAGCAGTTTAGTGGGGGGGGAGAGCTCCTACGAGCAGTACTTC. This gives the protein CASSLVGGESSYEQYF.

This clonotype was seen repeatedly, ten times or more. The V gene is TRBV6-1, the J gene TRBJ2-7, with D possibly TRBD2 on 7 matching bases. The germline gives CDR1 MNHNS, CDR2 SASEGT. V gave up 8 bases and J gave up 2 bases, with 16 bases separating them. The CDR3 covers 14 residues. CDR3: CASAQGEGAYEQYF. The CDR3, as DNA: TGTGCCAGCGCTCAAGGGGAGGGGGCCTACGAGCAGTACTTC.

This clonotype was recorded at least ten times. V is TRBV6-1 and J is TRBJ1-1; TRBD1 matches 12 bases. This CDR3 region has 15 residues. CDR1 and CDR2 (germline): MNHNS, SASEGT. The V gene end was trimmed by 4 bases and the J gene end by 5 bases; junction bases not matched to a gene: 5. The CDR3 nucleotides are TGTGCCAGCAGTGCGGGACAGGGGGCAACGACTGAAGCTTTCTTT. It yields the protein CASSAGQGATTEAFF.

The CDR3: CASSHRQGVTEAFF. In DNA, the CDR3 is TGTGCCAGCAGCCACCGACAGGGGGTAACTGAAGCTTTCTTT. The chain links TRBV3-1 to TRBJ1-1, with TRBD1 identical over 9 bases. The CDR3 covers 14 residues. CDR1 and CDR2 from the germline V gene are LGHDT and YNNKEL (reference sequence). The trim removed 3 bases at V and 5 bases at J, leaving 4 bases unmatched.

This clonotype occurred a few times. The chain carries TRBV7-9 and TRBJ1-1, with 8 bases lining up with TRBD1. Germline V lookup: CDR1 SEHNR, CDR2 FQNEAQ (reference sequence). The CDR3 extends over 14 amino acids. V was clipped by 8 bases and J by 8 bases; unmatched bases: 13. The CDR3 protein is CASRHGQGAPEAFF. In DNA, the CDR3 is TGTGCCAGCCGGCACGGACAGGGAGCTCCGGAAGCTTTCTTT.

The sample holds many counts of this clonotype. The CDR3 region has the DNA TGTGCCATCAGTGAGTCGGGAGAGAATCAGCCCCAGCATTTT. This translates into CAISESGENQPQHF. The chain recombines TRBV10-3 with TRBJ1-5, with D unresolved. This CDR3 contains 14 residues. Germline CDR1 and CDR2: ENHRY and SYGVKD. V was shortened by 0 bases and J by 4 bases, with 7 bases between the two germline ends.

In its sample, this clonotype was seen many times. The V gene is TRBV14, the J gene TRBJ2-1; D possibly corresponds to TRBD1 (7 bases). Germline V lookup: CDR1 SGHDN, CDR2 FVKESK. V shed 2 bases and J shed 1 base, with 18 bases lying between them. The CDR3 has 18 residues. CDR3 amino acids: CASSQRSSRGASYNEQFF. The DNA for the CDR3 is TGTGCCAGCAGCCAACGCAGTTCCAGGGGGGCTTCCTACAATGAGCAGTTCTTC.

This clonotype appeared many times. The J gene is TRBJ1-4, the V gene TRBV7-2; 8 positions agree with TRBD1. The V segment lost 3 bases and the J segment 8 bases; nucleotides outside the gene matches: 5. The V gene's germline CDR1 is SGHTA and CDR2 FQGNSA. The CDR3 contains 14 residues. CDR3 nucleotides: TGTGCCAGCAGCTTGGACAGGGTGGGCGAAAAACTGTTTTTT. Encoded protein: CASSLDRVGEKLFF. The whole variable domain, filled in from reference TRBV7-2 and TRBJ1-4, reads GAGVSQSPSNKVTEKGKDVELRCDPISGHTALYWYRQSLGQGLEFLIYFQGNSAPDKSGLPSDRFSAERTGGSVSTLTIQRTQQEDSAVYLCASSLDRVGEKLFFGSGTQLSVL.

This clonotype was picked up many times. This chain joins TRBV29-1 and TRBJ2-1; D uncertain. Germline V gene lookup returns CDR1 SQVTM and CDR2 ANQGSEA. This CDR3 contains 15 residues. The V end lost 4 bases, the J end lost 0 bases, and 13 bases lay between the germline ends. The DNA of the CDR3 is TGCAGCGTTGGGTACGGTAGTAGCTCCTACAATGAGCAGTTCTTC. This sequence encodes CSVGYGSSSYNEQFF.

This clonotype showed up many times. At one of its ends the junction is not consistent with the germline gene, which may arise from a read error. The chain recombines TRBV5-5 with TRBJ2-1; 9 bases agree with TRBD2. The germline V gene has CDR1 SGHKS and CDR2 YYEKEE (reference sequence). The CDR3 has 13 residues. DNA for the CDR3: TGTGCCAGCAGCTTGGGGACTAGCGACTCCGGGATCTTC. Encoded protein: CASSLGTSDSGIF.

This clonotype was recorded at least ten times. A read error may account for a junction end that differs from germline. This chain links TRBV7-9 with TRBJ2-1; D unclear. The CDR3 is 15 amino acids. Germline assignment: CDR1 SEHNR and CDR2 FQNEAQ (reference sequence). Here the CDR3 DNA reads TGTGCCAGCAGCTTAGAAATTAGTTCCTCCAATGAGCAGTTCTTC. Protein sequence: CASSLEISSSNEQFF.

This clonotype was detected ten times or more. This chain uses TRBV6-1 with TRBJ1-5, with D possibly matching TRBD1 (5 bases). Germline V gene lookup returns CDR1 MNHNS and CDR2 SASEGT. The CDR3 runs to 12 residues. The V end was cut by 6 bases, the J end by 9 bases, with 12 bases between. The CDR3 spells CASRPRGGPQHF. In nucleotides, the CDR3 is TGTGCCAGCAGACCCCGTGGGGGGCCCCAGCATTTT.

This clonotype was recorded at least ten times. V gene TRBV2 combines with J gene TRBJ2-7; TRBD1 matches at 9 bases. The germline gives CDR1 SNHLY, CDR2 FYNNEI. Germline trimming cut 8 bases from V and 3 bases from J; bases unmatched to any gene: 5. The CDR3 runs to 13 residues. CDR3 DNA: TGTGCCAGCGGGGGGGACAGGGACTACGAGCAGTACTTC. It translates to CASGGDRDYEQYF.

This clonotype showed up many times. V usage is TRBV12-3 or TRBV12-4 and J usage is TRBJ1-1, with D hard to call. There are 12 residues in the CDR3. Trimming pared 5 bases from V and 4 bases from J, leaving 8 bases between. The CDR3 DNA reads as TGTGCCAGCAGTCTCTCCCGCACTGAAGCTTTCTTT. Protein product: CASSLSRTEAFF.

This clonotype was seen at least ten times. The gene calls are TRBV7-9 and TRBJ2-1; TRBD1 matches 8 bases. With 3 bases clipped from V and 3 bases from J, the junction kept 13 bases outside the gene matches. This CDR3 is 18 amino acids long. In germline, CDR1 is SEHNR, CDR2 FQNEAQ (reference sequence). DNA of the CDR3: TGTGCCAGCAGCTTGGGGACAGGAGAATCCTCTAACTACAATGAGCAGTTCTTC. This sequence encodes CASSLGTGESSNYNEQFF.

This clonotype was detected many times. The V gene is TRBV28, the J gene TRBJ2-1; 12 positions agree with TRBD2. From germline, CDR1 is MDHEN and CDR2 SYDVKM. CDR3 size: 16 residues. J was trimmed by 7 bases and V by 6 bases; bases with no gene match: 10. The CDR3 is CASSLTSSGRANEQFF. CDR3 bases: TGTGCCAGCAGCCTGACTTCTAGCGGGAGGGCGAATGAGCAGTTCTTC.

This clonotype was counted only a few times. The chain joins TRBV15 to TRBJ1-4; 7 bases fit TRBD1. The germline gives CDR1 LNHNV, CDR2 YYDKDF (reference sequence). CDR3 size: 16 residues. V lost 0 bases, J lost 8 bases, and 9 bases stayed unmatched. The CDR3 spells CATSRDKARGREKLFF. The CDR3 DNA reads TGTGCCACCAGCAGAGATAAGGCCAGGGGGAGGGAAAAACTGTTTTTT. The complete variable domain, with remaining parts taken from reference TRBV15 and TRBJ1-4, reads DAMVIQNPRYQVTQFGKPVTLSCSQTLNHNVMYWYQQKSSQAPKLLFHYYDKDFNNEADTPDNFQSRRPNTSFCFLDIRSPGLGDTAMYLCATSRDKARGREKLFFGSGTQLSVL.

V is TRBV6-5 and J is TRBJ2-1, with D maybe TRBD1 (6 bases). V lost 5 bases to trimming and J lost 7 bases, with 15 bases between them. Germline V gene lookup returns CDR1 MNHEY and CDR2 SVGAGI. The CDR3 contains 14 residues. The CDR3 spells CASSDPGQSNEQFF. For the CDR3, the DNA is TGTGCCAGCAGTGACCCGGGACAATCGAATGAGCAGTTCTTC.